Included here is one T cell receptor (beta chain) sequence, with context. Its antigen is still unknown. These data belong to a study of cytomegalovirus exposure and HLA in healthy donors. PCR used 60 Vbeta primers and 13 Jbeta primers. Here immunoSEQ multiplex PCR was the method, and the copy in TCRdb shows in-frame clones only, minus some. The sample has 150,000 to 200,000 clones, roughly four fifths seen once. General study points: As a later analysis showed, a missense DCLRE1C variant was linked to trimming of TCR beta V- and J-genes. Certain indistinguishable V segments, among them TRBV6-2 and TRBV6-3, were excluded. About 87% or about 30% of the time was how often most TCR beta V segments were productive, according to an earlier analysis. The authors later found most CMV-associated TCR beta chains appeared HLA-restricted.

This CDR3 has 16 residues. Germline lookup yields CDR1 SQVTM and CDR2 ANQGSEA. Trimming removed 7 bases from V and 0 bases from J, with 16 bases in between. The clonotype originates from a man in his forties or fifties in good health and CMV-seropositive. The genes are TRBV29-1 and TRBJ2-6, with D perhaps matching TRBD1 (6 bases). Material for sequencing was PBMCs. CDR3 loop: CSGLTPDSSGANVLTF. The CDR3, as DNA: TGCAGCGGCCTCACCCCGGACAGCTCTGGGGCCAACGTCCTGACTTTC.